What follows are 22 T cell receptor beta chains derived from one specimen sequenced in a study of blood T cells in healthy people across ages. It was with a sample-barcoded 5' primer and a J-beta primer mix that a second PCR of roughly 7 to 12 cycles was run. TCRdb called the 5' RACE reads again in MiXCR, with one record for every CDR3 protein. Of some 1.8 million distinct CDR3 sequences listed, about two fifths are singletons. Sequencing was carried out using blood. The receptors shown here come from a human donor in good health.

The chain uses TRBV5-1 and TRBJ1-5; the D is unclear. V lost 7 bases to trimming and J lost 8 bases, with 16 bases between them. This CDR3 spans 13 amino acids. Per the germline V gene, CDR1 is SGHRS and CDR2 is YFSETQ. CDR3 region: CASRRVVGEPQHF. The CDR3, as DNA: TGCGCCAGCCGCCGGGTCGTGGGCGAGCCCCAGCATTTT.

This clonotype was picked up one time. The V and J genes are TRBV6-1 and TRBJ2-2; perhaps TRBD1 as D (6 bases). Germline V gene lookup returns CDR1 MNHNS and CDR2 SASEGT. Trimming pared 2 bases from V and 2 bases from J, leaving 12 bases between. This CDR3 has 16 amino acids. The CDR3 DNA reads as TGTGCCAGCAGTGAACAGACAGGTGGTAACACCGGGGAGCTGTTTTTT. Amino acids: CASSEQTGGNTGELFF.

The table lists this clonotype with a few counts. CDR3: CASSERTSSYEQFF. The CDR3 DNA sequence: TGTGCCAGCAGTGAACGGACTAGCAGTTATGAGCAGTTCTTC. The chain employs TRBV6-1 and TRBJ2-1, with 8 positions matching TRBD2. V shed 2 bases, J shed 8 bases, and the junction held 5 bases outside the gene matches. Looked up from germline, CDR1 is MNHNS and CDR2 is SASEGT. The CDR3 covers 14 residues.

This clonotype is a singleton in its sample. The CDR3 nucleotides are TGCGCCAGCAGCCACGCTCCCCGGGCCGGGGGCACAGATACGCAGTATTTT. Its translation: CASSHAPRAGGTDTQYF. The rearrangement uses TRBV4-1 and TRBJ2-3; D is possibly TRBD2 (5 bases). The germline V and J ends were trimmed by 3 bases and 1 base, with 17 bases remaining between them. CDR3 size: 17 residues. Germline loops: CDR1 MGHRA, CDR2 YSYEKL.

The sample holds a few counts of this clonotype. The chain links TRBV18 to TRBJ1-2; D perhaps matches TRBD1 (5 bases). This CDR3 has 13 residues. The germline V gene encodes CDR1 KGHSH and CDR2 LQKENI. V gave up 3 bases and J gave up 6 bases, with 11 bases separating them. The CDR3 DNA reads as TGTGCCAGCTCACCGGGTCGGGGCAATGGCTACACCTTC. It encodes CASSPGRGNGYTF.

Points on this clonotype: A junction end diverges from the germline sequence, so it may reflect a read error. V and J are TRBV6-6 and TRBJ1-6, with unresolved D. Germline V gene data show CDR1 as MNHNY and CDR2 as SVGAGI (reference sequence). This CDR3 contains 16 residues. CDR3 loop: CAGSYEAPLLGSPLHF. In DNA, the CDR3 is TGTGCCGGCAGTTACGAGGCCCCTCTGCTGGGTTCACCCCTCCACTTT.

Comment on this clonotype: One end of the junction is discordant with germline, which a read error may explain. The chain recombines TRBV12-3 or TRBV12-4 with TRBJ2-3; 7 nucleotides agree with TRBD1. The CDR3 has 15 amino acids. The chain's CDR3 is CASSEYRGGTDAQYF. In DNA form, the CDR3 reads TGTGCCAGCAGTGAGTACAGGGGTGGGACAGATGCGCAGTATTTT.

The V and J genes are TRBV20-1 and TRBJ2-7; D assignment may be TRBD1 or TRBD2 (5 bases each). The J call may be wrong; the DNA end is better matched by TRBJ2-5. The CDR3 runs 12 residues. Germline V CDR1 and CDR2: DFQATT, SNEGSKA (reference sequence). The CDR3 here is CSTWDGWETQYF. CDR3 in DNA: TGCAGCACATGGGACGGGTGGGAGACCCAGTACTTC.

V usage is TRBV6-5 and J usage is TRBJ2-1, with D tentatively TRBD1 (6 bases). CDR3 length: 12 amino acids. Per germline, CDR1 MNHEY and CDR2 SVGAGI. V dropped 8 bases and J dropped 7 bases, with 12 bases sitting between them. In nucleotides, the CDR3 is TGTGCCAGCTCAAACAGGGAGAATGAGCAGTTCTTC. Translating it yields CASSNRENEQFF.

The chain joins TRBV10-3 to TRBJ2-5; 9 nucleotides match TRBD2. V trimming: 2 bases; J trimming: 5 bases; junction bases outside the gene matches: 12. The CDR3 runs 17 residues. Germline V gives CDR1 ENHRY, CDR2 SYGVKD. In DNA form, the CDR3 reads TGTGCCATCAGTGAGACCCGCGCGGGGGGGAACGGGGAGACCCAGTACTTC. Residues: CAISETRAGGNGETQYF.

V and J are TRBV12-3 or TRBV12-4 and TRBJ1-4, with D possibly being TRBD1 (5 bases). V was pared by 1 base and J by 7 bases, with 16 bases between. CDR3 length: 16 amino acids. As DNA, the CDR3 is TGTGCCAGCAGTTTAGGCCCCCGGGGCAGGTTTGAAAAACTGTTTTTT. Its protein is CASSLGPRGRFEKLFF.

The chain employs TRBV25-1 and TRBJ1-1; D possibly corresponds to TRBD1 (5 bases). Germline CDR1 MGHDK, CDR2 SYGVNS. The CDR3 is 14 residues long. With 6 bases removed from V and 0 bases from J, the gap between germline ends came to 11 bases. The CDR3 DNA sequence: TGTGCCAGCAGCGACCAGACAGTGAACACTGAAGCTTTCTTT. Residues: CASSDQTVNTEAFF.

For this clonotype: This may come from a read error, since a much larger clone is one base off. CDR3 protein: CASVQTTGTPLHF. CDR3 nucleotide sequence: TGTGCCAGCGTACAAACAACGGGTACACCCCTCCACTTT. The genes are TRBV6-5 and TRBJ1-6; D gene uncertain. CDR3 length: 13 residues. Germline assignment: CDR1 MNHEY and CDR2 SVGAGI. Trimming removed 8 bases at V and 11 bases at J, with 16 bases between.

V usage is TRBV14 and J usage is TRBJ2-1, with D possibly being TRBD1 (6 bases). Germline V CDR1 and CDR2: SGHDN, FVKESK. The V gene lost 3 bases and the J gene lost 3 bases, with 15 bases spanning the gap. This CDR3 region has 16 residues. In nucleotides, the CDR3 is TGTGCCAGCAGCCACTCTAGGGGGTTTCTCTACAATGAGCAGTTCTTC. This gives the protein CASSHSRGFLYNEQFF.

This clonotype was counted between two and nine times. This chain uses TRBV7-2 with TRBJ2-1, with 7 nucleotides matching TRBD1. Germline V gene lookup returns CDR1 SGHTA and CDR2 FQGNSA. V trimming: 5 bases; J trimming: 1 base; junction bases outside the gene matches: 5. The CDR3 contains 15 residues. CDR3 in DNA: TGTGCCAGCAGCACAGGACAGGTATCCTACAATGAGCAGTTCTTC. It is translated as CASSTGQVSYNEQFF.

DNA for the CDR3: TGTGCCTCCGCCCGAGGGGGGGATACGCAGTATTTT. It encodes CASARGGDTQYF. The chain couples TRBV7-9 to TRBJ2-3; D is possibly TRBD1 or TRBD2 (6 bases each). Trimming left V 11 bases short and J 6 bases short, with 15 bases between. Germline V gene lookup returns CDR1 SEHNR and CDR2 FQNEAQ (reference sequence). The CDR3 runs to 12 residues. The full variable domain, with the rest looked up from reference TRBV7-9 and TRBJ2-3, is DTGVSQNPRHKITKRGQNVTFRCDPISEHNRLYWYRQTLGQGPEFLTYFQNEAQLEKSRLLSDRFSAERPKGSFSTLEIQRTEQGDSAMYLCASARGGDTQYFGPGTRLTVL.

This clonotype was counted only a few times. DNA of the CDR3: TGTGCCAGCAGCCGACGAGCGGGACAAACTGGGAATGAGCAGTTCTTC. Its protein product is CASSRRAGQTGNEQFF. The V gene is TRBV3-1, the J gene TRBJ2-1; possible D gene TRBD2, 7 bases. Trimming left V 4 bases short and J 7 bases short, with 20 bases between. The germline V gene has CDR1 LGHDT and CDR2 YNNKEL (reference sequence). The CDR3 runs to 16 residues.

This chain connects TRBV20-1 to TRBJ2-1; either TRBD1 or TRBD2 may fit D (6 bases each). Trimming stripped 6 bases from V and 7 bases from J, with 22 bases between. This CDR3 is built from 15 residues. CDR1 and CDR2 (germline): DFQATT, SNEGSKA (reference sequence). The CDR3 DNA follows: TGCAGTGCCCTGGGTGGGGGGCGTTTGGGGAATGAGCAGTTCTTC. This sequence encodes CSALGGGRLGNEQFF.

V and J are TRBV29-1 and TRBJ1-1; D call uncertain. This CDR3 region has 11 residues. With 3 bases removed from V and 8 bases from J, the gap between germline ends came to 10 bases. Germline V gives CDR1 SQVTM, CDR2 ANQGSEA. The CDR3 loop is CSVDSDQEAFF. In DNA, the CDR3 is TGCAGCGTTGATTCGGACCAAGAAGCTTTCTTT.

Only a few counts were recorded for this clonotype. The CDR3 region has the DNA TGTGCCAGCACGGGGGACGGATCTGTCTATGGCTACACCTTC. Translating gives CASTGDGSVYGYTF. This chain joins TRBV6-5 and TRBJ1-2, with a weak D call TRBD1 (5 bases). Germline-derived CDR1 and CDR2 are MNHEY and SVGAGI. The CDR3 totals 14 residues. The V gene lost 7 bases and the J gene lost 4 bases, with 16 bases spanning the gap.

This chain connects TRBV7-2 to TRBJ2-4, with TRBD2 as a possible D gene (5 bases). TRBJ2-7 explains the end of the DNA better; the J call may be wrong. Germline-derived CDR1 and CDR2 are SGHTA and FQGNSA. The CDR3 spans 14 residues. This CDR3 is CASRIASGNYEQYF. The DNA for the CDR3 is TGTGCCAGCAGAATAGCGTCGGGAAACTACGAGCAGTACTTC.

The V call is TRBV5-1, the J call TRBJ2-7; 7 bases map to TRBD1. CDR3 length equals 15 residues. CDR1 and CDR2 from the germline V gene are SGHRS and YFSETQ. V shed 3 bases and J 4 bases; nucleotides not matched to a gene: 10. This CDR3 is CASSSAGTEFYEQYF. The CDR3 DNA sequence: TGCGCCAGCAGCTCGGCCGGGACAGAATTTTACGAGCAGTACTTC.